This TCR beta chain comes out of a study of neurological immune-mediated disorders. The study, taken as a whole, reports: No expanded-clone CDR3 amino acid sequence recurred across subjects, suggesting private TCR-beta repertoires. The level of TCR clonal expansion was highest in patients with HTLV-1-associated myelopathy and lowest in multiple sclerosis, where it fell below the level seen in healthy controls.

This clonotype is medium-sized. The antigen is unknown. 2 million PBMCs stored at -80 C were the source of the unsorted libraries. The ends lost 7 bases at V and 7 bases at J; junction bases unmatched: 9. The length of the CDR3 is 16 residues. Synthesis of cDNA used 5'RACE (with 10-nucleotide random UMIs). MiXCR was run by TCRdb on the 5' RACE reads, yielding one entry per CDR3 protein. The sample has approximately 50,000 distinct CDR3 sequences; approximately 10% are singletons. The TCR was taken from a man aged 65 to 79 with HTLV-1-associated myelopathy (HAM/TSP). Specimen: PBMCs. The chain carries TRBV12-3 or TRBV12-4 and TRBJ2-2, with 13 bases matching TRBD2. CDR3 loop: CASNSGLAGISGELFF. DNA of the CDR3: TGTGCCAGCAACTCGGGACTAGCGGGAATTAGCGGGGAGCTGTTTTTT.